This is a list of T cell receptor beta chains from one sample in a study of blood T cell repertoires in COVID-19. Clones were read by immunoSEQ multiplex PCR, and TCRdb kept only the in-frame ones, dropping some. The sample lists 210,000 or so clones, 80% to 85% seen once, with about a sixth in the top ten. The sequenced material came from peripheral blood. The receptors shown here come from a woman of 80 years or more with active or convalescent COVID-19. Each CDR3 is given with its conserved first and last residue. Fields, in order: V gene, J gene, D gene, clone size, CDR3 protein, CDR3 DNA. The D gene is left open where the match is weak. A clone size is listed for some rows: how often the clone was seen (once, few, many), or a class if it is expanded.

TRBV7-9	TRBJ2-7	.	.	CASSLLQGYEQYF	TGTGCCAGCAGCTTACTACAGGGCTACGAGCAGTACTTC
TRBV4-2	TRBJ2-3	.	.	CASSHGGTLGTDTQYF	TGTGCCAGCAGCCACGGCGGAACCCTCGGCACAGATACGCAGTATTTT
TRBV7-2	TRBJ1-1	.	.	CASSQGMENTEAFF	TGTGCCAGCAGTCAGGGTATGGAGAACACTGAAGCTTTCTTT
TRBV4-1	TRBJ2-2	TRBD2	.	CASSRESGGSNTGELFF	TGCGCCAGCAGCCGGGAAAGCGGGGGATCGAACACCGGGGAGCTGTTTTTT
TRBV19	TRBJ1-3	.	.	CASSIVREVTGNTIYF	TGTGCCAGTAGTATCGTCAGGGAAGTCACTGGAAACACCATATATTTT
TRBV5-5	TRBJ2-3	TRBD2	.	CASSLGLAGGQSDTQYF	TGTGCCAGCAGCCTAGGACTAGCGGGGGGGCAATCAGATACGCAGTATTTT
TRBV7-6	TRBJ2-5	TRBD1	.	CASSLGTGGETQYF	TGTGCCAGCAGCTTAGGGACAGGGGGAGAGACCCAGTACTTC
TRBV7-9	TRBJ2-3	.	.	CASSLDGAEADTQYF	TGTGCCAGCAGCTTAGATGGTGCCGAGGCAGATACGCAGTATTTT
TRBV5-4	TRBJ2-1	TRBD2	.	CASSLASGGANEQFF	TGTGCCAGCAGCTTGGCCAGCGGGGGGGCCAATGAGCAGTTCTTC
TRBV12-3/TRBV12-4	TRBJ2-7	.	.	CASSLDHYEQYF	TGTGCCAGCAGTTTAGATCACTACGAGCAGTACTTC
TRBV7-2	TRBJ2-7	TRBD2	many	CASSPRAPLGGGAQNEQYF	TGTGCCAGCAGCCCTAGGGCTCCCCTGGGCGGGGGGGCCCAGAACGAGCAGTACTTC
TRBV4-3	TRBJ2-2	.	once	CASSQEVWGAGNTGELFF	TGCGCCAGCAGCCAAGAGGTTTGGGGAGCGGGGAACACCGGGGAGCTGTTTTTT
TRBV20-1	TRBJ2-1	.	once	CSASLAGRNNEQFF	TGCAGTGCTAGTCTCGCGGGAAGAAACAATGAGCAGTTCTTC
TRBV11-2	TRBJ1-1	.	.	CASRYGWRRMNTEAFF	TGTGCCAGCAGATATGGGTGGAGGAGAATGAACACTGAAGCTTTCTTT
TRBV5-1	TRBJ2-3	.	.	CASSFQSDTQYF	TGCGCCAGCAGCTTTCAATCAGATACGCAGTATTTT
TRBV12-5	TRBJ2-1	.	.	CASGLVSSLADSYNEQFF	TGTGCTAGTGGTTTGGTCAGTAGTTTAGCGGACTCCTACAATGAGCAGTTCTTC
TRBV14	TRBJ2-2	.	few	CASSQPSPGITGELFF	TGTGCCAGCAGCCAACCATCCCCGGGTATCACCGGGGAGCTGTTTTTT
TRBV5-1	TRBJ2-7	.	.	CASSLSPGSTYEQYF	TGCGCCAGCAGCTTGTCCCCGGGGTCAACCTACGAGCAGTACTTC
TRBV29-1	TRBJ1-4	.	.	CSVRRGNEKLFF	TGCAGCGTTAGGAGAGGAAATGAAAAACTGTTTTTT
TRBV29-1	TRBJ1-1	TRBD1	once	CSVGQVWNTEAFF	TGCAGCGTCGGACAGGTTTGGAACACTGAAGCTTTCTTT
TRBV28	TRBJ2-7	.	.	CASSFGQDYEQYF	TGTGCCAGCAGTTTCGGACAAGACTACGAGCAGTACTTC
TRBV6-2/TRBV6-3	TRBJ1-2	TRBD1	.	CASSRPGQGILYGYTF	TGTGCCAGCAGCCGGCCGGGACAGGGGATTCTTTATGGCTACACCTTC